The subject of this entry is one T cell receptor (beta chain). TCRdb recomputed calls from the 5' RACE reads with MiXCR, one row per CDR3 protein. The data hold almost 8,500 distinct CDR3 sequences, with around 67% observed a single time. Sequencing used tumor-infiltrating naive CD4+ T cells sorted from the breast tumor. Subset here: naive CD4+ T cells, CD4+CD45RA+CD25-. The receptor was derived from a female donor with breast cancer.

In DNA form, the CDR3 reads TGTGCCACCAGTGACCAGACAGGGGGCTACGAGCAGTACTTC. This gives the protein CATSDQTGGYEQYF. This chain links TRBV24-1 with TRBJ2-7; 9 nucleotides match TRBD1. The CDR3 sequence is 14 residues long. CDR1 is KGHDR and CDR2 is SFDVKD in the germline V gene. Losses at the gene ends were 4 bases for V and 3 bases for J; bases not matched to a gene: 3.